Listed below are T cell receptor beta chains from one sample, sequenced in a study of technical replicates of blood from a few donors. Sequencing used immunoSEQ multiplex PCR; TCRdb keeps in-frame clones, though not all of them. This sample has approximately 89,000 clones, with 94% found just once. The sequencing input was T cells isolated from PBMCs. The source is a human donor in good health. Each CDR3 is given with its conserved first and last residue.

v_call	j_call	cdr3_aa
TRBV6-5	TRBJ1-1	CASIRDRVFF
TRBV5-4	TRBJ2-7	CASSPRTSGSYEQYF
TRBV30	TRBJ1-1	CACGRQGNTEAFF
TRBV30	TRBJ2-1	CAWSVTSGYNEQFF
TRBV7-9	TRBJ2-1	CASSPTVGDEQFF
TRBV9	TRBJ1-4	CASSVRPGTENEKLFF
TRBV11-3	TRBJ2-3	CASSWGQGGTDTQYF
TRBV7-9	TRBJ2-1	CASSSRDGTSGNNEQFF
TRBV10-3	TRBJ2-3	CAISELTDTDTQYF
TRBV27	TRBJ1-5	CASSLSGSANQPQHF
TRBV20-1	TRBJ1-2	CSAQGATGYTF
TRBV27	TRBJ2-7	CASSLLDRYEQYF
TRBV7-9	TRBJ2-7	CASSKYRTGSYEQYF
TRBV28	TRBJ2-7	CASSFGQIYYEQYF
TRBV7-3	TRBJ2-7	CASSGTGGYEQYF
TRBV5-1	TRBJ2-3	CASSTGLAGNTDTQYF
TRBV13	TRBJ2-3	CASSSRRVDSTDTQYF
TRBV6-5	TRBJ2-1	CASGSVYNEQFF
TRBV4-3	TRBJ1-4	CASSPGTGVTNEKLFF
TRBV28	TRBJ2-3	CASSLTITTDTQYF